These 11 T cell receptor beta chains originate from one sample sequenced in a study of cytomegalovirus exposure and HLA in healthy donors. Primers included in the PCR were 60 Vbeta and 13 Jbeta primers. The method was immunoSEQ multiplex PCR; TCRdb's version includes in-frame clones alone and lacks a portion of them. The table for this sample gives about 31,000 clones. Sequencing was carried out using PBMCs. Receptor source: a female donor in good health and CMV-seronegative.

This chain links TRBV10-3 with TRBJ2-3; perhaps TRBD1 as D (6 bases). The V end lost 8 bases, the J end lost 3 bases, and 21 bases lay between the germline ends. CDR3 length: 16 amino acids. In germline, CDR1 is ENHRY, CDR2 SYGVKD. CDR3 DNA sequence: TGTGCCATCGGGCAACAGGGAAGAGGGGGAACAGATACGCAGTATTTT. Protein sequence: CAIGQQGRGGTDTQYF.

This chain joins TRBV7-8 and TRBJ1-5, with D unresolved. V was shortened by 6 bases and J by 0 bases, with 15 bases between the two germline ends. Germline CDR1 and CDR2: SGHVS and FQNEAQ. CDR3 length equals 16 residues. The chain's CDR3 is CASSHTLRFSNQPQHF. The CDR3 DNA reads TGTGCCAGCAGTCATACTCTCCGGTTTAGCAATCAGCCCCAGCATTTT.

This sequence joins TRBV11-3 and TRBJ2-2, with a tentative D call TRBD2 (6 bases). The CDR3 spans 12 residues. The germline V gene encodes CDR1 SGHNT and CDR2 YENEEA. CDR3 loop: CASGRDLGELFF. Written as DNA, the CDR3 is TGTGCGTCGGGGCGGGATCTCGGGGAGCTGTTTTTT. Together with reference TRBV11-3 and TRBJ2-2, the CDR3 gives the full variable domain: EAGVVQSPRYKIIEKKQPVAFWCNPISGHNTLYWYLQNLGQGPELLIRYENEEAVDDSQLPKDRFSAERLKGVDSTLKIQPAELGDSAVYLCASGRDLGELFFGEGSRLTVL.

The chain uses TRBV4-2 and TRBJ1-4, with 9 positions matching TRBD1. The CDR3 totals 15 residues. V lost 2 bases to trimming and J lost 5 bases; unmatched junction nucleotides: 3. Looked up from germline, CDR1 is LGHNA and CDR2 is YNFKEQ. The CDR3 sequence: CASSQRGTGNEKLFF. CDR3 DNA sequence: TGTGCCAGCAGCCAACGAGGGACAGGGAATGAAAAACTGTTTTTT.

The rearrangement uses TRBV29-1 and TRBJ1-4; perhaps TRBD1 as D (5 bases). The CDR3 runs to 12 residues. V lost 2 bases to trimming and J lost 8 bases, with 9 bases between them. Germline V gene sequence: CDR1 SQVTM, CDR2 ANQGSEA. The CDR3 spells CSVETGREKLFF. In nucleotides, the CDR3 is TGCAGCGTTGAAACAGGTCGCGAAAAACTGTTTTTT. The entire variable domain, with the rest obtained from reference TRBV29-1 and TRBJ1-4, is as follows: SAVISQKPSRDICQRGTSLTIQCQVDSQVTMMFWYRQQPGQSLTLIATANQGSEATYESGFVIDKFPISRPNLTFSTLTVSNMSPEDSSIYLCSVETGREKLFFGSGTQLSVL.

The chain has TRBV10-3 and TRBJ1-5; TRBD1 matches at 7 bases. This CDR3 comprises 13 residues. Germline V gives CDR1 ENHRY, CDR2 SYGVKD. J gave up 5 bases and V 5 bases, and 3 bases lay outside the gene matches. For the CDR3, the DNA is TGTGCCATCAGTAGACAGGGCGATCAGCCCCAGCATTTT. Its translation is CAISRQGDQPQHF.

The genes are TRBV7-3 and TRBJ2-7, with 7 positions matching TRBD1. The CDR3 extends over 15 amino acids. Unmatched junction bases numbered 6, after V lost 2 bases and J lost 2 bases. Germline assignment: CDR1 SGHTA and CDR2 FQGTGA. Here the CDR3 reads CASSLSTGNPYEQYF. Written as DNA, the CDR3 is TGTGCCAGCAGCTTATCGACAGGGAATCCCTACGAGCAGTACTTC.

V and J are TRBV4-1 and TRBJ1-2, with D unresolved. The CDR3 is made up of 14 amino acids. Deletions cut 0 bases from V and 3 bases from J, with 8 bases between. CDR1 is MGHRA, CDR2 YSYEKL, per germline. The CDR3 sequence: CASSQDPDYYGYTF. In DNA form, the CDR3 reads TGCGCCAGCAGCCAAGATCCAGATTACTATGGCTACACCTTC.

This chain connects TRBV7-2 to TRBJ1-2; D is perhaps TRBD1 (5 bases). V was shortened by 0 bases and J by 4 bases, with 9 bases between the two germline ends. Germline V gene sequence: CDR1 SGHTA, CDR2 FQGNSA. The CDR3 is 14 residues long. The CDR3 DNA sequence: TGTGCCAGCAGCTTAGCGATGACAGCCTATGGCTACACCTTC. Amino acid sequence: CASSLAMTAYGYTF.

The chain is built from TRBV6-1 and TRBJ2-7; D gene uncertain. The CDR3 runs to 15 residues. CDR1 is MNHNS and CDR2 is SASEGT in the germline V gene. V was cut by 4 bases and J by 1 base, with 14 bases left in between. The CDR3 nucleotides are TGTGCCAGCAGTGTTGGCTATTCGGAGTCCTACGAGCAGTACTTC. It codes for CASSVGYSESYEQYF.

The rearrangement joins TRBV19 to TRBJ1-6; TRBD1 agrees at 7 bases. This CDR3 is 16 amino acids long. Germline V gives CDR1 LNHDA, CDR2 SQIVND (reference sequence). The V and J ends lost 6 bases and 4 bases, in that order; junction bases with no gene match: 9. CDR3 nucleotide sequence: TGTGCCAGTAGGGAAGAGGGGGACAGATATAATTCACCCCTCCACTTT. Protein product: CASREEGDRYNSPLHF.